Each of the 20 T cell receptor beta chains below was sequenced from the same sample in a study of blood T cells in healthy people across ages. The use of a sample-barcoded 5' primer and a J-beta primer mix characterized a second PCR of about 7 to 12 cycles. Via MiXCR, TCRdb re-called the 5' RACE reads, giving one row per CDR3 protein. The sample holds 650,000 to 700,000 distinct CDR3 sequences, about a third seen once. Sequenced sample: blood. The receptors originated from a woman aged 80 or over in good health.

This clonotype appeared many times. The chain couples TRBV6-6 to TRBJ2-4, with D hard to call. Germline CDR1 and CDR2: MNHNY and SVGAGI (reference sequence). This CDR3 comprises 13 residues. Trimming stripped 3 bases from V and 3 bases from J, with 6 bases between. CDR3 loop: CASSYRGKNIQYF. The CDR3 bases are TGTGCCAGCAGTTATCGAGGCAAAAACATTCAGTACTTC.

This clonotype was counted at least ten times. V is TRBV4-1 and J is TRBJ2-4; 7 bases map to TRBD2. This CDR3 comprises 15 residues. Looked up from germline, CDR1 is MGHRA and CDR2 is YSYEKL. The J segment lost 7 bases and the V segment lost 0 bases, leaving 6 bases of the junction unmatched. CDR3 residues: CASSQDMGGRNIQYF. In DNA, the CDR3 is TGCGCCAGCAGCCAAGATATGGGGGGGAGGAACATTCAGTACTTC.

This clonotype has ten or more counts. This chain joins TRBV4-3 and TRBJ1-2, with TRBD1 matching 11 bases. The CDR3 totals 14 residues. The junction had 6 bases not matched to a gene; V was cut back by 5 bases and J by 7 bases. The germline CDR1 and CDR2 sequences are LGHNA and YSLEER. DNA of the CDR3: TGCGCCAGCAGCTCGGGACAGGGGGTCGGTGGCTACACCTTC. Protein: CASSSGQGVGGYTF.

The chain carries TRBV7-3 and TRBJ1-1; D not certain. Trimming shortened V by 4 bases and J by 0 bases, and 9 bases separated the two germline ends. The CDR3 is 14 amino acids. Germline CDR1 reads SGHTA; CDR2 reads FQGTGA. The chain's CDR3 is CASSSAALNTEAFF. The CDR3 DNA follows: TGTGCCAGCAGCTCGGCCGCATTGAACACTGAAGCTTTCTTT.

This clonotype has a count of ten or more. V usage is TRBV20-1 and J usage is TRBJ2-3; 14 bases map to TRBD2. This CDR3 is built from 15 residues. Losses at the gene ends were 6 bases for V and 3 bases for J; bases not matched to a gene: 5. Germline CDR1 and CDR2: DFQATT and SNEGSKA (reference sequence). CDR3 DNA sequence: TGCAGTGCGGGGACTAGCGGGGGTTTTACAGATACGCAGTATTTT. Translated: CSAGTSGGFTDTQYF.

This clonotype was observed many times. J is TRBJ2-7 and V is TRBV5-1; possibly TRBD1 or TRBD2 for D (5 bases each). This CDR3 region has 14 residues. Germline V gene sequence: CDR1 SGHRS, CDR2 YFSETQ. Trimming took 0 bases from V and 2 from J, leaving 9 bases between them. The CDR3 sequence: CASSLEVGPYEQYF. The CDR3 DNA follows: TGCGCCAGCAGCTTGGAGGTGGGACCCTACGAGCAGTACTTC.

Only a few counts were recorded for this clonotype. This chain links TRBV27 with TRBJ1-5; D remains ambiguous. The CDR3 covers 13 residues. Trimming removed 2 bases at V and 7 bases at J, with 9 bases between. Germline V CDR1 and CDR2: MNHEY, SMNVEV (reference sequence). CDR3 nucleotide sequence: TGTGCCAGCAGTTTAAACGTATTACAGCCCCAGCATTTT. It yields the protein CASSLNVLQPQHF.

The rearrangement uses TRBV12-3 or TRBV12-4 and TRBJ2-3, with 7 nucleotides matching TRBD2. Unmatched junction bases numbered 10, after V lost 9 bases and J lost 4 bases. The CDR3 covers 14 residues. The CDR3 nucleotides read TGTGCCAGTAAGGCGGGAGTGTGGGCAGATACGCAGTATTTT. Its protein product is CASKAGVWADTQYF.

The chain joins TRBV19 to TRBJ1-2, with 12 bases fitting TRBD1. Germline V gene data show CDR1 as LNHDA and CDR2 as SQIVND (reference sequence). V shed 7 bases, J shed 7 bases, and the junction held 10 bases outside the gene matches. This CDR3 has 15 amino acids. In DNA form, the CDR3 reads TGTGCCAGTACTTCCCCCGGGGACAGGGGGCTTGGCTACACCTTC. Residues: CASTSPGDRGLGYTF.

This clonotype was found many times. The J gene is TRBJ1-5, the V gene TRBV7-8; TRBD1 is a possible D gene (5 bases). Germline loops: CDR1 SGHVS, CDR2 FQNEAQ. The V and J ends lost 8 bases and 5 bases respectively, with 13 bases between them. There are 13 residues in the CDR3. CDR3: CASGARVDQPQHF. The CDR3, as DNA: TGTGCCAGCGGCGCCAGGGTGGATCAGCCCCAGCATTTT.

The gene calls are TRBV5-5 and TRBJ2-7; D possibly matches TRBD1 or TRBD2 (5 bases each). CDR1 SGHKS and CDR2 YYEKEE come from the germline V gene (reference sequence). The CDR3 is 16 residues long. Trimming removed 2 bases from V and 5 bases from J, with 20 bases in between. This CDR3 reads CASSLRRAGTWNEQYF. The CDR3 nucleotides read TGTGCCAGCAGCTTACGTAGGGCAGGGACCTGGAACGAGCAGTACTTC. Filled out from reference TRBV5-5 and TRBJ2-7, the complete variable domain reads DAGVTQSPTHLIKTRGQQVTLRCSPISGHKSVSWYQQVLGQGPQFIFQYYEKEERGRGNFPDRFSARQFPNYSSELNVNALLLGDSALYLCASSLRRAGTWNEQYFGPGTRLTVT.

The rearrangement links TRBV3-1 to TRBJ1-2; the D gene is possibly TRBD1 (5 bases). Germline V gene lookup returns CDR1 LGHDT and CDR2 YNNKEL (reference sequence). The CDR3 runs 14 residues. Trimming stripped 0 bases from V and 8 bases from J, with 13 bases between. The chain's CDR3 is CASSQDMEGRGYTF. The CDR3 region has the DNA TGTGCCAGCAGCCAAGATATGGAGGGGCGAGGCTACACCTTC.

The CDR3 sequence is CASSLGLAGAVPYNEQFF. The DNA of the CDR3 is TGTGCCAGCAGCCTCGGACTAGCGGGCGCCGTCCCCTACAATGAGCAGTTCTTC. The rearrangement links TRBV9 to TRBJ2-1, with 11 bases fitting TRBD2. With V trimmed by 4 bases and J by 2 bases, 11 bases remained unmatched. Germline V gene data show CDR1 as SGDLS and CDR2 as YYNGEE. This CDR3 region has 18 residues.

The CDR3 here is CASSLGPVPAKNIQYF. The DNA of the CDR3 is TGTGCCAGCAGTTTAGGCCCAGTTCCGGCCAAAAACATTCAGTACTTC. V usage is TRBV28 and J usage is TRBJ2-4; no clear D gene. Germline V gene data show CDR1 as MDHEN and CDR2 as SYDVKM. V dropped 2 bases and J dropped 1 base, with 12 bases sitting between them. CDR3 length: 16 residues.

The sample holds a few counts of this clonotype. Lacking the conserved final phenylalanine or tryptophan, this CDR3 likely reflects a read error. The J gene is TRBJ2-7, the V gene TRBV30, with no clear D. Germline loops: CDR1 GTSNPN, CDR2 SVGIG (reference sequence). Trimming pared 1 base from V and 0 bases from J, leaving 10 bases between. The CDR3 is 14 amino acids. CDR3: CAWSGGLSSYEQYC. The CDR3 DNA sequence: TGTGCCTGGAGTGGTGGGCTTAGCTCCTACGAGCAGTACTGC.

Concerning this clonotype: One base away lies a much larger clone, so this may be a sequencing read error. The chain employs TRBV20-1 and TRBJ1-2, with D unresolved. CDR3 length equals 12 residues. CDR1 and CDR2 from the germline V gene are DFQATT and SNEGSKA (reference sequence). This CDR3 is CRAREGLGGYTF. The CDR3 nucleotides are TGCAGGGCTAGAGAAGGGCTTGGAGGCTACACCTTC.

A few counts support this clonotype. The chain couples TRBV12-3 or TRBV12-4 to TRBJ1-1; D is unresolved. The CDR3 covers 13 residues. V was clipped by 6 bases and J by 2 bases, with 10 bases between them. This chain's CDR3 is CASSIGKNTEAFF. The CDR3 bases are TGTGCCAGCAGCATAGGCAAAAACACTGAAGCTTTCTTT.

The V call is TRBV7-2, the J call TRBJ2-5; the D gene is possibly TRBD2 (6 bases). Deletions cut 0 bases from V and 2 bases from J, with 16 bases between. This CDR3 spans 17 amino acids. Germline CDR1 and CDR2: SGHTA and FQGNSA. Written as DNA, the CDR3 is TGTGCCAGCAGCTTAGCGGGGCGGGGCCGGGGACAAGAGACCCAGTACTTC. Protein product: CASSLAGRGRGQETQYF. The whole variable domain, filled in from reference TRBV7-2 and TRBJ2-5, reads GAGVSQSPSNKVTEKGKDVELRCDPISGHTALYWYRQSLGQGLEFLIYFQGNSAPDKSGLPSDRFSAERTGGSVSTLTIQRTQQEDSAVYLCASSLAGRGRGQETQYFGPGTRLLVL.

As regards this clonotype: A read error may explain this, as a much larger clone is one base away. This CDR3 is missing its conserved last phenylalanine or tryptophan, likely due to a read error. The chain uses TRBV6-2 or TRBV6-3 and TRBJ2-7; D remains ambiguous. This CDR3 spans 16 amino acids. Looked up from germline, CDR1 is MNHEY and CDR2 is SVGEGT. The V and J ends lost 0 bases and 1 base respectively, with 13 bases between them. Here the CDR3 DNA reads TGTGCCAGCAGTTACTCGAGAGATCAGCTTTCCTACGAGCAGTACTTA. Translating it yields CASSYSRDQLSYEQYL.

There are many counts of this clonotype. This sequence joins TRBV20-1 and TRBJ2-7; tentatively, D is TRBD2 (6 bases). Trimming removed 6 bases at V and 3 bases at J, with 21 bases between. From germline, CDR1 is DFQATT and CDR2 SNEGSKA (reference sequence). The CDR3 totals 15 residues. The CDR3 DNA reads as TGCAGTGCCCTAACGGGGGACGGACGCAGCTACGAGCAGTACTTC. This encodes CSALTGDGRSYEQYF.